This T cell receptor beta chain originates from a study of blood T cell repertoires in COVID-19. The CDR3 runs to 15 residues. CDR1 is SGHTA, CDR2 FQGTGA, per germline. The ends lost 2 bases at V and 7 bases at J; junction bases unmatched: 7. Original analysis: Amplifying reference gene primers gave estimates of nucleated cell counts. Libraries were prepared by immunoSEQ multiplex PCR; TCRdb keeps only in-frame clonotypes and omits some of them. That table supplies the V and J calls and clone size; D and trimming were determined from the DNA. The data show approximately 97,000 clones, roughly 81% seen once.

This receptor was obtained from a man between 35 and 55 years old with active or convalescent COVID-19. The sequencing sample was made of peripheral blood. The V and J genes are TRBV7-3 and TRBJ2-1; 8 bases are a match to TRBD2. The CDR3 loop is CASSLGLAGNNEQFF. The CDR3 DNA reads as TGTGCCAGCAGCTTAGGTCTAGCGGGTAATAATGAGCAGTTCTTC. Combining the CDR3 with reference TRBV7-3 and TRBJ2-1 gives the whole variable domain GAGVSQTPSNKVTEKGKYVELRCDPISGHTALYWYRQSLGQGPEFLIYFQGTGAADDSGLPNDRFFAVRPEGSVSTLKIQRTERGDSAVYLCASSLGLAGNNEQFFGPGTRLTVL.